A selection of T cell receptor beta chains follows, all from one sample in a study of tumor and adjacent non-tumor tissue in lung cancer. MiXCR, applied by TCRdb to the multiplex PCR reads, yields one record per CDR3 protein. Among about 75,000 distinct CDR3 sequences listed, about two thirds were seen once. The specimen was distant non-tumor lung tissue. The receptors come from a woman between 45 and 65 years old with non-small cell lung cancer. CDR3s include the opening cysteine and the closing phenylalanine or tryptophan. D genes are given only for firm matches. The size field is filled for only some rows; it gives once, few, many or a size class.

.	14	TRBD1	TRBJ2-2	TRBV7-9	TGTGCCAGTGACAGGGGGCGGGACACCGGGGAGCTGTTTTTT	CASDRGRDTGELFF
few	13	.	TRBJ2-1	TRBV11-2	TGTACCAGTAGCTTAGTATTCCTCGGTGAGCAGTTCTTC	CTSSLVFLGEQFF
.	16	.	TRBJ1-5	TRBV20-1	TGCAGTGCTACTAACCCAGGGGCCGTGGGCAATCAGCCCCAGCATTTT	CSATNPGAVGNQPQHF
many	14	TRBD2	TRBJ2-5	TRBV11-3	TGTGCCAGCAGCACGGGACTACACCAAGAGACCCAGTACTTC	CASSTGLHQETQYF
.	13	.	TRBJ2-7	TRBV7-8	TGTGCCTGCAGCTTTGTAACAGGGAGCGAGCAGTACTTC	CACSFVTGSEQYF
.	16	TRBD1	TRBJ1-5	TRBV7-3	TGTGCCAGCAGCTTAACGGCGACAGGGGGCGATCAGCCCCAGCATTTT	CASSLTATGGDQPQHF
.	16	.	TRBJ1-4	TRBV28	TGTGCCAGCAGTACACAGGAAATTGCAACTAATGAAAAACTGTTTTTT	CASSTQEIATNEKLFF
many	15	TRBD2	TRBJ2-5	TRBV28	TGTGCCAGCAGTCCCCTAGCGGGAGTGTATGAGACCCAGTACTTC	CASSPLAGVYETQYF
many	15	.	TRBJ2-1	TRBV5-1	TGCGCCAGCAGCTTGTGGGGAGCAGGGCACAATGAGCAGTTCTTC	CASSLWGAGHNEQFF
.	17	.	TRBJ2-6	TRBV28	TGTGCCAGCAGTTGGGGGTCCTACAGGGCTGGGGCCAACGTCCTGACTTTC	CASSWGSYRAGANVLTF
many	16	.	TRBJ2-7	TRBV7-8	TGTGCCAGCAGCTCCACGCCCCTGGCAAGCTCCTACGAGCAGTACTTC	CASSSTPLASSYEQYF
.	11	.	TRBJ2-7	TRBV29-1	TGCAGCGTCTATGACCGCTACGAGCAGTATTTC	CSVYDRYEQYF
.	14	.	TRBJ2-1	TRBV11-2	TGTGCCAGCAGCTTACTAGTGGGAGTCAGTGAGCGGTTCTTC	CASSLLVGVSERFF
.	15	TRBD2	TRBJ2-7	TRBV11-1	TGTGCCAGCAGCCAACCGGGACCGGGGGGATACGAGCAGTACTTC	CASSQPGPGGYEQYF
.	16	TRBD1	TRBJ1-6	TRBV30	TGTGCCTGGAGATCAATTCGGGACAGCCCTAATTCACCCCTCCACTTT	CAWRSIRDSPNSPLHF
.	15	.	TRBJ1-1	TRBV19	TGTGCCAGTAGTCCTCGGACATTATCGAACACTGAAGCTTTCTTT	CASSPRTLSNTEAFF
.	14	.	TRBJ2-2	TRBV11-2	TGTGCCAGCAGCTTGGGTCTGAACACCGAGGAGCTGTTTTTT	CASSLGLNTEELFF
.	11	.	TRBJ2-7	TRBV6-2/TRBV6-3	TGTGCCAGTAGTGAAGGATCCGACCAGTACTTC	CASSEGSDQYF
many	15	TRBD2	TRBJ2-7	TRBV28	TGTGCCAGCCGAGGGACTAGCGGGAGCTCCTACGAGCAGTACTTC	CASRGTSGSSYEQYF
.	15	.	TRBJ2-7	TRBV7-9	TGTGCCAGCAGCAATCGCCGAGGGGGGCTAAGGGAGCAGTACTTC	CASSNRRGGLREQYF
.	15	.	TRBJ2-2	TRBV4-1	TGCGCCAGCAACCAAGGGCCTGCGAACACCGGGGAGCTGTTTTTT	CASNQGPANTGELFF
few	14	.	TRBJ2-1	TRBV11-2	TGTGCCAGCAGCTCATTTCGGAATTACAACGAGCAGTTCTTC	CASSSFRNYNEQFF
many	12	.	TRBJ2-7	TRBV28	TGTGCCAGCAGGGACCGAGCCTACGAGCAGTACTTC	CASRDRAYEQYF
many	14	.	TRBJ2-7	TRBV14	TGTGCCAGCAGCCAAGAGGCAGGGCCCTACGAGCAGTACTTC	CASSQEAGPYEQYF
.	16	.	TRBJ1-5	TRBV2	TGTGCCAGCAGGGCCGGAGGGGGGAGTTGGGCAGATACGCAGCATTTT	CASRAGGGSWADTQHF
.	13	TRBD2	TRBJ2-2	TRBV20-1	TGCAGTGCCCGGGGGGAAAATGTCGGAGAGCTGTTTTTT	CSARGENVGELFF
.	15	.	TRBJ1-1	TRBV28	TGTGCCAGCAGTTTAATCCGGGACAAGCGCATTAGGGCTTTCTTT	CASSLIRDKRIRAFF
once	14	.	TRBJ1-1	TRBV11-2	TGTGCCAGCAGCCACGGGGCAGAGAACACTGGAGCTTTCTTT	CASSHGAENTGAFF
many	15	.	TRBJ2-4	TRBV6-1	TGTGCCAGCATTGGACAGACGATAGCCAAAAACATTCAGTACTTC	CASIGQTIAKNIQYF
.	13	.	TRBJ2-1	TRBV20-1	TGCAGTGCCTATGGATATGGGGCGGATGAGCAGTTCTTC	CSAYGYGADEQFF
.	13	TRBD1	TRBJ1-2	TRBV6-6	TGTGCCAGTAGTGACGGACAGGGGTATGGCCACACCTTC	CASSDGQGYGHTF
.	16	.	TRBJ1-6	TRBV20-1	TGCAGTGCTAGAGGTTCGGGGGGCTTTGGTAATTCACCCCTCCACTTT	CSARGSGGFGNSPLHF
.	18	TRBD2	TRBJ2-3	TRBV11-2	TGTGCCAGCAAACCGGAACTAGTGGGAGGGTACGCTCTGGATACGCAGTATTTT	CASKPELVGGYALDTQYF
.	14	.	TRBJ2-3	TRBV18	TGTGACAGCTCACCGTGGGGGAGTCGAGATACGCAGTATTTT	CDSSPWGSRDTQYF
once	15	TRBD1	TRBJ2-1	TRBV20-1	TGCAGTGCTACATATATTGGACAGGCCTACAATGAGCGGTTCTTC	CSATYIGQAYNERFF
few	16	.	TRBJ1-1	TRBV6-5	TGTGCCAGCAGTTCATCGGGGACGGACATGAACACTGAAGCCTTCTTT	CASSSSGTDMNTEAFF
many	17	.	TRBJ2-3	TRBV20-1	TGCAGTGCTGGAGGGGGGAGGCAGGGCGATAGCACAGATACGCAGTATTTT	CSAGGGRQGDSTDTQYF
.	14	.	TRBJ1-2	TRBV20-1	TGCAGTGCTAGTCGGCCGAGTCGCCCGGGTGGTTACACCTTC	CSASRPSRPGGYTF
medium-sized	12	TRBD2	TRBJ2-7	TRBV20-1	TGCAGTGCTAGAGGAGCGGGAGGAGAGCAGTACTTC	CSARGAGGEQYF
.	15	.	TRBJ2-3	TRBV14	TGTGCCAGCAGCCCTCGTGCGGGTGACACAGATACGCAGTATTTT	CASSPRAGDTDTQYF